These 4 T cell receptor beta chains originate from one sample sequenced in a study of blood T cell repertoires in COVID-19. Clones were sequenced by immunoSEQ multiplex PCR, and TCRdb holds only the in-frame ones, with some missing. The sample yields approximately 170,000 clones, 80% to 90% seen once. Input material: peripheral blood. The origin of the receptors is a human donor in a cohort sampled during active COVID-19.

This clone was seen just once. V usage is TRBV5-1 and J usage is TRBJ1-2, with 9 bases that match TRBD1. There are 17 residues in the CDR3. The junction had 15 bases not matched to a gene; V was cut back by 5 bases and J by 4 bases. The germline gives CDR1 SGHRS, CDR2 YFSETQ. The CDR3 spells CASSSGTGQSFIYGYTF. CDR3 bases: TGCGCCAGCAGTTCCGGGACAGGGCAATCTTTTATCTATGGCTACACCTTC.

This clone was seen many times. The genes are TRBV7-8 and TRBJ1-3; D gene unclear. The CDR3 length is 14 residues. The V gene lost 6 bases and the J gene lost 4 bases, with 13 bases spanning the gap. Looked up from germline, CDR1 is SGHVS and CDR2 is FQNEAQ. The CDR3 is CASSPGGGGNTIYF. In DNA, the CDR3 is TGTGCCAGCAGTCCCGGTGGCGGGGGAAACACCATATATTTT.

This chain joins TRBV29-1 and TRBJ2-1; no clear D. V was trimmed by 4 bases and J by 6 bases, leaving 7 bases between them. Germline V gene lookup returns CDR1 SQVTM and CDR2 ANQGSEA. The CDR3 is made up of 11 amino acids. CDR3 sequence: CSVANGNEQFF. The DNA of the CDR3 is TGCAGCGTTGCTAACGGCAATGAGCAGTTCTTC.

The rearrangement uses TRBV27 and TRBJ2-1, with 8 bases lining up with TRBD2. CDR1 and CDR2 (germline): MNHEY, SMNVEV (reference sequence). After removal of 3 bases from V and 4 bases from J, the junction contained 8 bases not matched to a gene. The CDR3 totals 16 residues. This CDR3 reads CASSLGGGTLYNEQFF. DNA of the CDR3: TGTGCCAGCAGTTTGGGCGGGGGGACTCTATACAATGAGCAGTTCTTC.